This TCR beta chain was sequenced for a study of beta chain features in type 1 diabetes. CDR3 length equals 14 residues. Expressed TCRB transcripts were sequenced after all isolated RNA was converted to cDNA. Clones were read by immunoSEQ multiplex PCR, and TCRdb kept only the in-frame ones, dropping some. In the table there are 300,000 to 400,000 clones, 10% to 15% of which are singletons. Sorting of CD4+ naive, central memory, regulatory and stem cell-like memory cells was performed via CD45RO/CCR7/CD25/CD127/CD95/CD27. Whole-study results and caveats: TCRB rearrangement may or may not be influenced by HLA type; here this remained unresolved. For type 1 diabetes patients, VDJ junctions showed fewer insertions and more deletions. Because the template was cDNA, high-expressing cells might be over-represented.

This clone was found a few times. Its antigen is as yet unknown. The sequence came from a man aged 18 to 30 in good health. V is TRBV21-1 and J is TRBJ1-6; the tabulated D call, TRBD1, remains unverified against the DNA. TRBV21-1 is labeled a pseudogene. The sequencing sample was made of naive CD4+ T cells from blood. CDR3: CASRLDSKGSPLHF. CDR3 sequence (DNA): TGTGCCAGCAGGTTAGACAGTAAAGGTTCACCCCTCCACTTT.